This T cell receptor beta chain was sequenced in a study of vaccination effects on CD4 cells after COVID-19. The wider study: Either the BNT162b2 or mRNA-1273 vaccine was given to participants in two doses.

CD4+ T cells specific for antigen were expanded with viral peptide pools by the ViraFEST assay before sequencing. The authors isolated CD4+ T cells after 9 to 10 days of culture. Among the vaccine recipients, none had a prior SARS-CoV-2 infection, and nucleocapsid antibodies were negative. The CDR3 loop spans 15 amino acids. Germline CDR1 reads MRHNA; CDR2 reads SNTAGT. V dropped 2 bases and J dropped 3; count of bases not matched to a gene: 0. This clone was counted a few times. The antigen is not known. Some clones are missing from TCRdb's copy, which holds only in-frame ones; the method was immunoSEQ multiplex PCR. The sample includes tens of thousands of clones, around 72% of them seen just once.

This TCR derives from a human donor who received a COVID-19 vaccine. The V call is TRBV6-4, the J call TRBJ2-1; TRBD2 aligns across 11 bases. The material was CD4+ T cells from PBMCs cultured with SARS-CoV-2 spike peptides, obtained before COVID-19 vaccination. The CDR3 region is CASSDTSGGYNEQFF. CDR3 DNA sequence: TGTGCCAGCAGTGACACTAGCGGGGGCTACAATGAGCAGTTCTTC.